Each of the 21 T cell receptor beta chains below was sequenced from the same sample in a study of blood T cell repertoires in COVID-19 (TCRdb year 2020). The library came from the immunoSEQ multiplex PCR assay. Here the immuneACCESS table is served through TCRdb, limited to in-frame sequences with V and J called. Missing clones are a known gap in these copies; in checked studies unresolved V genes cover under half, and the rest lacks a known reason. This sample has fewer than 400,000 clones in its table, and 75% to 90% of those were observed once. The ten most abundant clones make up less than 2.5% of the sample. Input material: PBMCs or T cells enriched from blood (not recorded which). The receptors were sampled from a man aged 25-45 years who had recovered from COVID-19.

The CDR3 DNA is TGTGCCAGCAGCTTTATCTGGGAGGGCAGAGGGAGCACCATATATTTT. Protein sequence: CASSFIWEGRGSTIYF. The chain combines TRBV7-9 with TRBJ1-3; no reliable D call. Germline assignment: CDR1 SEHNR and CDR2 FQNEAQ (reference sequence). V lost 3 bases, J lost 9 bases, and 21 bases lay in between. CDR3 length: 16 amino acids. Variable domain in full (rest from reference TRBV7-9 and TRBJ1-3): DTGVSQNPRHKITKRGQNVTFRCDPISEHNRLYWYRQTLGQGPEFLTYFQNEAQLEKSRLLSDRFSAERPKGSFSTLEIQRTEQGDSAMYLCASSFIWEGRGSTIYFGEGSWLTVV.

The chain has TRBV29-1 and TRBJ1-1, with D unresolved. There are 13 residues in the CDR3. The V end was cut by 7 bases, the J end by 1 base, with 13 bases between. Germline V gene lookup returns CDR1 SQVTM and CDR2 ANQGSEA. This CDR3 reads CSALLQPNTEAFF. The CDR3 DNA sequence: TGCAGCGCCCTCTTACAACCGAACACTGAAGCTTTCTTT.

The genes are TRBV29-1 and TRBJ1-2; no reliable D call. V was shortened by 4 bases and J by 4 bases, with 13 bases between the two germline ends. In germline, CDR1 is SQVTM, CDR2 ANQGSEA. There are 13 residues in the CDR3. CDR3 amino acids: CSVAREDPYGYTF. In DNA, the CDR3 is TGCAGCGTTGCCCGGGAAGATCCCTATGGCTACACCTTC.

The chain joins TRBV10-3 to TRBJ2-1, with TRBD2 as a possible D gene (5 bases). The CDR3 contains 13 residues. V lost 2 bases and J 9 bases, leaving 11 bases between the germline ends. Germline V gives CDR1 ENHRY, CDR2 SYGVKD. The DNA for the CDR3 is TGTGCCATCAGTGAGGTGGGCCGGGGTGAGCAGTTCTTC. Encoded protein: CAISEVGRGEQFF.

The genes are TRBV5-1 and TRBJ1-3; D is possibly TRBD1 (6 bases). Trimming took 7 bases from V and 4 from J, leaving 18 bases between them. Germline V gives CDR1 SGHRS, CDR2 YFSETQ. The CDR3 sequence is 15 residues long. CDR3 nucleotides: TGCGCCAGCCAGCTGGACAGCACCCCAGGAAACACCATATATTTT. This encodes CASQLDSTPGNTIYF.

This chain joins TRBV7-2 and TRBJ2-3; 8 bases agree with TRBD2. V gave up 4 bases and J gave up 2 bases; unmatched junction bases: 14. This CDR3 has 18 amino acids. Germline CDR1 is SGHTA and CDR2 is FQGNSA. CDR3 in DNA: TGTGCCAGCAGCTCGACTAGCGCGGGTTGGTCTCTCACAGATACGCAGTATTTT. Amino acid sequence: CASSSTSAGWSLTDTQYF.

This clone came up once. This sequence joins TRBV19 and TRBJ1-4, with unresolved D. V was cut by 9 bases and J by 8 bases, with 13 bases left in between. Looked up from germline, CDR1 is LNHDA and CDR2 is SQIVND (reference sequence). This CDR3 comprises 12 residues. The CDR3 bases are TGTGCCAGCCAGGACTTCAAGGAAAAACTGTTTTTT. This encodes CASQDFKEKLFF.

The V and J genes are TRBV5-4 and TRBJ1-6; TRBD1 agrees at 7 bases. Germline values: CDR1 SGHNT, CDR2 YYREEE (reference sequence). V dropped 3 bases and J dropped 7; count of bases not matched to a gene: 4. The CDR3 sequence is 14 residues long. CDR3 amino acids: CASSYRDRNSPLHF. Here the CDR3 DNA reads TGTGCCAGCAGCTACCGGGACAGAAATTCACCCCTCCACTTT.

This chain links TRBV5-6 with TRBJ1-5; D is possibly TRBD1 (5 bases). The CDR3 consists of 13 residues. The germline V gene has CDR1 SGHDT and CDR2 YYEEEE. V lost 3 bases and J 6 bases, leaving 10 bases between the germline ends. The chain's CDR3 is CASSWGGGQPQHF. CDR3 DNA: TGTGCCAGCAGCTGGGGCGGGGGTCAGCCCCAGCATTTT.

The chain couples TRBV29-1 to TRBJ1-4, with D possibly TRBD1 on 5 matching bases. Trimming took off 6 bases at V and 7 bases at J, with 15 bases between the two ends. This CDR3 region has 13 residues. Germline V lookup: CDR1 SQVTM, CDR2 ANQGSEA. CDR3 sequence: CSVRDGRGEKLFF. CDR3 DNA sequence: TGCAGCGTGAGGGACGGGAGGGGTGAAAAACTGTTTTTT.

The gene calls are TRBV5-1 and TRBJ1-4, with 9 bases that match TRBD1. CDR1 and CDR2 from the germline V gene are SGHRS and YFSETQ. V gave up 1 base and J gave up 4 bases; unmatched junction bases: 2. The CDR3 runs 15 residues. The CDR3 DNA sequence: TGCGCCAGCAGCTTGAGGACAGGGGTTAATGAAAAACTGTTTTTT. Translation: CASSLRTGVNEKLFF.

This chain links TRBV29-1 with TRBJ2-7; 11 bases are shared with TRBD1. The CDR3 runs 14 residues. V shed 6 bases and J 0 bases; nucleotides not matched to a gene: 4. Germline CDR1 and CDR2: SQVTM and ANQGSEA. As DNA, the CDR3 is TGCAGCGTATCCGGGACAGGGGGCTCCTACGAGCAGTACTTC. It yields the protein CSVSGTGGSYEQYF.

As DNA, the CDR3 is TGTGCCAGCAGCGCAACTAGCGGGGGCACAGATACGCAGTATTTT. The encoded protein is CASSATSGGTDTQYF. The chain carries TRBV7-8 and TRBJ2-3, with 10 positions matching TRBD2. With V trimmed by 5 bases and J by 1 base, 3 bases remained unmatched. The germline CDR1 and CDR2 sequences are SGHVS and FQNEAQ. The CDR3 is made up of 15 amino acids.

This clone showed up just once. J is TRBJ1-3 and V is TRBV30; D not resolved. CDR1 is GTSNPN, CDR2 SVGIG, per germline (reference sequence). CDR3 length: 14 amino acids. The V end lost 7 bases, the J end lost 0 bases, and 13 bases lay between the germline ends. As DNA, the CDR3 is TGTGCCTCGGGCCCCAGAACCTCTGGAAACACCATATATTTT. Translation: CASGPRTSGNTIYF.

V and J are TRBV30 and TRBJ1-6; 9 positions agree with TRBD1. With 3 bases clipped from V and 2 bases from J, the junction kept 5 bases outside the gene matches. The germline CDR1 and CDR2 sequences are GTSNPN and SVGIG (reference sequence). The CDR3 sequence is 16 residues long. CDR3 amino acids: CAWRANRGPYNSPLHF. CDR3 sequence (DNA): TGTGCCTGGAGGGCAAACAGGGGGCCCTATAATTCACCCCTCCACTTT.

The rearrangement uses TRBV5-1 and TRBJ1-5; 7 bases align to TRBD1. Germline V gene data show CDR1 as SGHRS and CDR2 as YFSETQ. V shed 4 bases, J shed 3 bases, and the junction held 10 bases outside the gene matches. The CDR3 runs to 16 residues. The CDR3 here is CASSPFGTDLNQPQHF. The CDR3 DNA sequence: TGCGCCAGCAGCCCTTTTGGGACAGACCTCAATCAGCCCCAGCATTTT.

The rearrangement joins TRBV7-2 to TRBJ1-5; unclear D gene. The length of the CDR3 is 13 residues. Trimming took 5 bases from V and 4 from J, leaving 9 bases between them. CDR1 SGHTA and CDR2 FQGNSA come from the germline V gene. The CDR3 spells CASSPSTNQPQHF. CDR3 nucleotide sequence: TGTGCCAGCAGCCCCTCCACAAATCAGCCCCAGCATTTT.

The chain has TRBV14 and TRBJ2-5; D remains ambiguous. The germline V gene encodes CDR1 SGHDN and CDR2 FVKESK. The CDR3 length is 17 residues. Deletions cut 2 bases from V and 2 bases from J, with 18 bases between. The CDR3 loop is CASSQNPVVVGQETQYF. CDR3 in DNA: TGTGCCAGCAGCCAAAATCCTGTTGTAGTCGGTCAAGAGACCCAGTACTTC.

V is TRBV5-4 and J is TRBJ1-1; D gene uncertain. CDR3 length: 15 residues. With 0 bases removed from V and 4 bases from J, the gap between germline ends came to 13 bases. The germline V gene has CDR1 SGHNT and CDR2 YYREEE (reference sequence). CDR3 amino acids: CASSLGNDWITEAFF. The CDR3 DNA sequence: TGTGCCAGCAGCTTGGGTAACGACTGGATCACTGAAGCTTTCTTT.

The chain carries TRBV3-1 (or the pseudogene TRBV3-2) and TRBJ1-1, with D hard to call. Per the germline V gene, CDR1 is LGHDT and CDR2 is YNNKEL (reference sequence). CDR3 length equals 13 residues. V lost 3 bases to trimming and J lost 4 bases, with 9 bases between them. The CDR3 coding sequence is TGTGCCAGCAGCCATCTTTCGGGCACTGAAGCTTTCTTT. It codes for CASSHLSGTEAFF.

This chain connects TRBV14 to TRBJ1-3; D is ambiguous. V shed 2 bases and J shed 0 bases, with 5 bases lying between them. The CDR3 covers 14 residues. Germline V CDR1 and CDR2: SGHDN, FVKESK. CDR3 nucleotide sequence: TGTGCCAGCAGCCAATATAGCTCTGGAAACACCATATATTTT. This codes for CASSQYSSGNTIYF.